Below, 26 T cell receptor beta chains from the same sample are listed, as sequenced in a study of cytomegalovirus exposure and HLA in healthy donors. TCRdb's copy holds only in-frame clones and misses some; the assay was immunoSEQ multiplex PCR. The data contain some 150,000 clones, 86% of them singletons. The sequencing input was PBMCs. All receptors come from a man aged 18 to 29 in good health and CMV-seropositive.

The chain combines TRBV27 with TRBJ1-2; TRBD1 matches at 8 bases. The germline V gene has CDR1 MNHEY and CDR2 SMNVEV (reference sequence). The CDR3 spans 16 residues. J gave up 2 bases and V 1 base, and 6 bases lay outside the gene matches. The CDR3 bases are TGTGCCAGCAGTTTATACTCCGGGACAGGAAACTATGGCTACACCTTC. It specifies CASSLYSGTGNYGYTF.

V is TRBV9 and J is TRBJ2-1, with 9 bases identical to TRBD2. CDR1 and CDR2 from the germline V gene are SGDLS and YYNGEE. Trimming removed 0 bases from V and 5 bases from J; junction bases left unmatched: 0. The CDR3 is made up of 14 amino acids. The DNA of the CDR3 is TGTGCCAGCAGCGTAGTAGCGGGAGACAATGAGCAGTTCTTC. This sequence encodes CASSVVAGDNEQFF.

The V and J genes are TRBV4-1 and TRBJ2-1, with 8 bases aligning to TRBD2. Looked up from germline, CDR1 is MGHRA and CDR2 is YSYEKL. With 2 bases clipped from V and 7 bases from J, the junction kept 7 bases outside the gene matches. The CDR3 runs to 15 residues. For the CDR3, the DNA is TGCGCCAGCAGCCAATATGAGCGGGAGAGAAATGAGCAGTTCTTC. It translates to CASSQYERERNEQFF.

V is TRBV5-4 and J is TRBJ2-1; D might be TRBD1 (6 bases). V shed 0 bases and J shed 1 base, with 14 bases lying between them. Germline CDR1 reads SGHNT; CDR2 reads YYREEE (reference sequence). The CDR3 runs 17 residues. The chain's CDR3 is CASSLGVGGMSYNEQFF. CDR3 bases: TGTGCCAGCAGCTTGGGCGTTGGGGGCATGTCCTACAATGAGCAGTTCTTC.

This rearrangement joins TRBV9 to TRBJ2-1; perhaps TRBD1 as D (5 bases). Germline-derived CDR1 and CDR2 are SGDLS and YYNGEE. Trimming shortened V by 1 base and J by 0 bases, and 8 bases separated the two germline ends. This CDR3 is 15 amino acids long. The CDR3 coding sequence is TGTGCCAGCAGCGTAAGCAGGGTCTCCTACAATGAGCAGTTCTTC. Translating gives CASSVSRVSYNEQFF.

The chain has TRBV5-6 and TRBJ2-7; the D gene is possibly TRBD1 (5 bases). The CDR3 runs 15 residues. Trimming stripped 2 bases from V and 6 bases from J, with 18 bases between. In germline, CDR1 is SGHDT, CDR2 YYEEEE. In DNA, the CDR3 is TGTGCCAGCAGCTTTGACAGCTCCCGGTTGTCCGAGCAGTACTTC. Protein sequence: CASSFDSSRLSEQYF.

The CDR3 DNA reads TGTGCCAGCGGGACAGATTACAATGAGCAGTTCTTC. It translates to CASGTDYNEQFF. The rearrangement joins TRBV19 to TRBJ2-1; TRBD1 agrees at 7 bases. The trim removed 9 bases at V and 4 bases at J, leaving 3 bases unmatched. The CDR3 spans 12 residues. In germline, CDR1 is LNHDA, CDR2 SQIVND (reference sequence).

The chain has TRBV5-6 and TRBJ2-5; 7 bases are shared with TRBD2. The CDR3 loop spans 15 amino acids. V was pared by 6 bases and J by 4 bases, with 12 bases of the junction left unmatched. The V gene's germline CDR1 is SGHDT and CDR2 YYEEEE. Written as DNA, the CDR3 is TGTGCCAGCACTGGATTGGGAGGGCCGGGAGAGACCCAGTACTTC. Translation gives CASTGLGGPGETQYF.

The V gene is TRBV5-1, the J gene TRBJ1-1; D might be TRBD1 (5 bases). Trimming stripped 0 bases from V and 1 base from J, with 10 bases between. The CDR3 loop spans 15 amino acids. Germline CDR1 reads SGHRS; CDR2 reads YFSETQ. The DNA of the CDR3 is TGCGCCAGCAGCTTGGAGGGCGGGGGGAACACTGAAGCTTTCTTT. The encoded protein is CASSLEGGGNTEAFF.

The rearrangement links TRBV7-9 to TRBJ2-1; no reliable D call. The CDR3 runs to 18 residues. Germline lookup yields CDR1 SEHNR and CDR2 FQNEAQ (reference sequence). The ends were cut back, 2 bases at V and 5 bases at J, with 22 bases in the middle. The CDR3 DNA sequence: TGTGCCAGCAGCTTATATCCCCCCCGGGTCCAAGGAGACAATGAGCAGTTCTTC. This translates into CASSLYPPRVQGDNEQFF.

The chain couples TRBV6-5 to TRBJ2-3; TRBD2 is a possible D gene (6 bases). V was clipped by 5 bases and J by 4 bases, with 10 bases between them. This CDR3 spans 13 amino acids. Germline assignment: CDR1 MNHEY and CDR2 SVGAGI. The CDR3 sequence is CASSPTGADTQYF. CDR3 DNA: TGTGCCAGCAGTCCCACGGGGGCAGATACGCAGTATTTT.

V and J are TRBV27 and TRBJ1-1; tentative D call: TRBD1 (6 bases). V was pared by 2 bases and J by 0 bases, with 13 bases between. The CDR3 spans 16 residues. Germline CDR1 is MNHEY and CDR2 is SMNVEV (reference sequence). The CDR3 DNA reads TGTGCCAGCAGTTTAGACAGGCCTATAGTGAACACTGAAGCTTTCTTT. Its protein product is CASSLDRPIVNTEAFF.

The chain has TRBV6-5 and TRBJ1-3; TRBD1 might be the D (5 bases). CDR1 is MNHEY and CDR2 is SVGAGI in the germline V gene. This CDR3 has 13 amino acids. The ends were cut back, 7 bases at V and 2 bases at J, with 9 bases in the middle. The CDR3 sequence: CASKGRAGNTIYF. The CDR3 DNA sequence: TGTGCCAGCAAGGGGAGGGCTGGAAACACCATATATTTT.

The rearrangement uses TRBV28 and TRBJ2-1; D is uncertain. The CDR3 is made up of 11 amino acids. Germline-derived CDR1 and CDR2 are MDHEN and SYDVKM. The CDR3, as DNA: TGTTCTGCCGAGAAAAACAATGAGCAGTTCTTC. Its protein product is CSAEKNNEQFF.

The chain combines TRBV6-5 with TRBJ2-5; 16 nucleotides agree with TRBD2. Germline-derived CDR1 and CDR2 are MNHEY and SVGAGI. The CDR3 contains 16 residues. The V gene end was trimmed by 4 bases and the J gene end by 10 bases; junction bases not matched to a gene: 9. In DNA form, the CDR3 reads TGTGCCAGCAGTTCCCCGGGACTAGCGGGGGGGAAGGTCCAGTACTTC. Residues: CASSSPGLAGGKVQYF.

About this clone itself: One end of the junction is discordant with germline, which a read error may explain. This rearrangement joins TRBV10-3 to TRBJ1-1, with 9 bases that match TRBD1. In germline, CDR1 is ENHRY, CDR2 SYGVKD. The CDR3 totals 13 residues. The CDR3 DNA reads TGTGCCACGCGAGGGACAGGGAACAATGAAGCTTTCTTT. This encodes CATRGTGNNEAFF.

The V gene is TRBV28, the J gene TRBJ2-7; the match to TRBD1 covers 7 bases. Germline V gene sequence: CDR1 MDHEN, CDR2 SYDVKM. V lost 3 bases and J lost 12; bases outside the gene matches: 11. This CDR3 is built from 13 residues. DNA of the CDR3: TGTGCCAGCAGTTTGGAAGGGGGCAGCGTTAGGTACTTC. It encodes CASSLEGGSVRYF.

CDR3 amino acids: CASYTGGGYGYTF. CDR3 in DNA: TGTGCCAGCTACACAGGGGGCGGGTATGGCTACACCTTC. The chain carries TRBV6-5 and TRBJ1-2; 9 bases map to TRBD1. V trimming: 8 bases; J trimming: 5 bases; junction bases outside the gene matches: 6. Germline V gives CDR1 MNHEY, CDR2 SVGAGI. CDR3 size: 13 residues.

This chain connects TRBV19 to TRBJ1-2; TRBD1 matches 7 bases. CDR1 LNHDA and CDR2 SQIVND come from the germline V gene (reference sequence). Germline trimming cut 7 bases from V and 5 bases from J; bases unmatched to any gene: 4. CDR3 size: 12 residues. The CDR3 DNA is TGTGCCAGTAACGACAGGGAATATGGCTACACCTTC. This gives the protein CASNDREYGYTF.

There are a few counts of this clone. The genes are TRBV5-5 and TRBJ1-1; D not resolved. Per the germline V gene, CDR1 is SGHKS and CDR2 is YYEKEE (reference sequence). This CDR3 region has 14 residues. Trimming removed 2 bases at V and 2 bases at J, with 10 bases between. The CDR3 DNA follows: TGTGCCAGCAGCTTCCCCGGGAGAAACACTGAAGCTTTCTTT. This encodes CASSFPGRNTEAFF.

This chain links TRBV7-9 with TRBJ2-1; TRBD2 agrees at 7 bases. The CDR3 runs 12 residues. V was pared by 5 bases and J by 6 bases, with 1 base of the junction left unmatched. CDR1 is SEHNR and CDR2 is FQNEAQ in the germline V gene (reference sequence). The DNA for the CDR3 is TGTGCCAGCAGCCGGACTAGCAATGAGCAGTTCTTC. Protein product: CASSRTSNEQFF.

The J gene is TRBJ2-6, the V gene TRBV4-3; TRBD1 agrees at 8 bases. Germline CDR1 LGHNA, CDR2 YSLEER. V dropped 2 bases and J dropped 4; count of bases not matched to a gene: 1. CDR3 length equals 15 residues. CDR3 DNA sequence: TGCGCCAGCAGCCAACAGGGGGCGGGGGCCAACGTCCTGACTTTC. Residues: CASSQQGAGANVLTF.

The CDR3: CASRVPREVNYGYTF. CDR3 sequence (DNA): TGTGCCAGCAGGGTCCCGCGAGAAGTTAACTATGGCTACACCTTC. The V and J genes are TRBV6-5 and TRBJ1-2; no clear D. V was clipped by 6 bases and J by 1 base, with 15 bases between them. Germline values: CDR1 MNHEY, CDR2 SVGAGI. CDR3 size: 15 residues.

This sequence joins TRBV28 and TRBJ2-2, with 11 bases fitting TRBD2. Germline CDR1 reads MDHEN; CDR2 reads SYDVKM. The CDR3 extends over 19 amino acids. Trimming took 2 bases from V and 1 from J; bases not matched to a gene: 9. CDR3 DNA: TGTGCCAGCAGTTTACGCCTACTAGCGGGGGCTCGGAACACCGGGGAGCTGTTTTTT. Translation: CASSLRLLAGARNTGELFF.

V usage is TRBV4-2 and J usage is TRBJ2-3, with 7 bases that match TRBD2. This CDR3 has 14 amino acids. V trimming: 1 base; J trimming: 3 bases; junction bases outside the gene matches: 1. In germline, CDR1 is LGHNA, CDR2 YNFKEQ. In DNA form, the CDR3 reads TGTGCCAGCAGCCAAGTCGGGGGGACAGATACGCAGTATTTT. It encodes CASSQVGGTDTQYF.

This rearrangement joins TRBV6-6 to TRBJ2-7; the match to TRBD2 covers 7 bases. Germline CDR1 is MNHNY and CDR2 is SVGAGI (reference sequence). The CDR3 is 12 amino acids. After removal of 9 bases from V and 3 bases from J, the junction contained 5 bases not matched to a gene. CDR3 nucleotides: TGTGCCAGTCGTGGGGGGGGCTACGAGCAGTACTTC. It encodes CASRGGGYEQYF.